This T cell receptor (beta chain) originates from a study of T cells in Graves' hyperthyroidism and ophthalmopathy. The investigators amplified TCR beta CDR3 regions from RNA transcripts. The primer set for the first-round RT-PCR of the TCR CDR3 was HTBI. TCRdb reprocessed the multiplex PCR reads via MiXCR and lists one record per CDR3 protein. The sample holds roughly 350,000 distinct CDR3 sequences, about 15% seen once. The sample holds a few counts of this clonotype. Stable Graves' hyperthyroidism meant no ophthalmopathy progression within 18 months. Lactation, pregnancy, other autoimmune disease or uncontrolled infection led to exclusion of patients. The CDR3 covers 15 residues. Per the germline V gene, CDR1 is MNHNS and CDR2 is SASEGT. V gave up 2 bases and J gave up 0 bases, with 8 bases separating them.

J is TRBJ1-3 and V is TRBV6-1; D uncertain. Sequencing used blood. This TCR was recovered from a woman in her 30s with Graves' hyperthyroidism. CDR3 bases: TGTGCCAGCAGTGAAAGCGCCCCCTCTGGAAACACCATATATTTT. Its translation is CASSESAPSGNTIYF.